The clone carrying this TCR beta chain has just a few counts. Trimming cost V 5 bases and J 0 bases, with 13 bases left between them. From germline, CDR1 is SGHTA and CDR2 FQGTGA. There are 15 residues in the CDR3. Unique molecular identifiers were used to barcode this TCRbeta library. TCRdb itself ran the PCR reads through MiXCR, one entry per CDR3 protein. The sample carries some 300,000 distinct CDR3 sequences, under 13% recorded once. This entry belongs to a study of T-cell reconstitution after alpha-beta-depleted transplantation in children. The origin of this receptor is a human donor who donated a stem cell graft to a child with acute lymphoblastic leukemia. V and J are TRBV7-3 and TRBJ1-1; no clear D gene. The sample was PBMCs from the stem cell graft donor, taken from the stem cell graft. CDR3 DNA: TGTGCCAGCAGCCCCGACGACGGGGTGAACACTGAAGCTTTCTTT. It specifies CASSPDDGVNTEAFF.